This T cell receptor beta chain came from a study of blood T cell repertoires in COVID-19. A word on this clone: Other DNA sequences from this sample encode an identical CDR3 as well.

Germline CDR1 reads MNHEY; CDR2 reads SMNVEV (reference sequence). Trimming removed 1 base from V and 4 bases from J, with 8 bases in between. The CDR3 has 15 residues. This table comes from immunoSEQ multiplex PCR, and its TCRdb copy is limited to in-frame clones, with some not included. The table includes about 190,000 clones, 90% detected once. The gene calls are TRBV27 and TRBJ2-6; possibly TRBD1 for D (5 bases). Sequencing was performed on peripheral blood. This sequence was found in a man aged 45-65 years with acute or convalescent COVID-19. The CDR3: CASSLWGSGANVLTF. In DNA, the CDR3 is TGTGCCAGCAGTTTATGGGGCTCCGGGGCCAACGTCCTGACTTTC.